This T cell receptor (beta chain) was profiled in a study of blood T cells in healthy people across ages. For this clonotype: Germline is not matched at one junction end, which may reflect a read error.

Next came a second PCR, run for about 7 to 12 cycles, which used a sample-barcoded 5' primer along with a J-beta primer mix. TCRdb independently ran MiXCR on the 5' RACE reads; one entry per CDR3 protein. This table has approximately 960,000 distinct CDR3 sequences, approximately 32% appearing once. Looked up from germline, CDR1 is DFQATT and CDR2 is SNEGSKA (reference sequence). CDR3 length: 12 residues. These data are also associated with another study on T cells of mothers and their children.

Sequenced: blood. The chain has TRBV20-1 and TRBJ1-2; D not certain. This receptor was identified in a middle-aged woman in good health. The DNA for the CDR3 is TGCAGTACTAGAGGCGTGGGCTATGACTACACCTTC. As protein: CSTRGVGYDYTF.